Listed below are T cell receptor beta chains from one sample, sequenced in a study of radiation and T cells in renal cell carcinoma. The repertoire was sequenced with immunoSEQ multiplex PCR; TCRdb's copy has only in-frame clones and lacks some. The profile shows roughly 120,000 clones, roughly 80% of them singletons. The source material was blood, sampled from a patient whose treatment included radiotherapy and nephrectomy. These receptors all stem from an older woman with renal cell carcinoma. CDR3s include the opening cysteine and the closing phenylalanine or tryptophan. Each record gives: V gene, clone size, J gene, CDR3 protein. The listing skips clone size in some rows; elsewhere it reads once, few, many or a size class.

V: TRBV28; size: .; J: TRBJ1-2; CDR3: CASSSGQDYGYTF
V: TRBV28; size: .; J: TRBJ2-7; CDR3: CASSSWTGTSSYEQYF
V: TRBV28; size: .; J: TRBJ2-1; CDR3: CASSLDYPQYNEQFF
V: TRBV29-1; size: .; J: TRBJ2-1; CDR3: CSVAGLAGTPDNEQFF
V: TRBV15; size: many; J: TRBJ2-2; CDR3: CATELGPNTGELFF
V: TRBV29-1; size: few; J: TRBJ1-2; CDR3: CSVEGRARDYTF
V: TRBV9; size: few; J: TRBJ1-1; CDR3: CASSVTAKNTEAFF
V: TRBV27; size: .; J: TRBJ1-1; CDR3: CASSSDGMNTEAFF
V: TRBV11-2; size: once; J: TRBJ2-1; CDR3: CASMIGRGSSEQFF
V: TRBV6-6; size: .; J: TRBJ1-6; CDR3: CASSSGYEGAISPLHF
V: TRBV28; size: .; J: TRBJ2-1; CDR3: CASSYVGLNNEQFF
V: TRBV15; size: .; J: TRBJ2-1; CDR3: CATSREGIGQFF
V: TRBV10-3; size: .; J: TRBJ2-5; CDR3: CAISESLTSGRTETQYF
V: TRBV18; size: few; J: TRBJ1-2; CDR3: CASSPDSPYGYTF
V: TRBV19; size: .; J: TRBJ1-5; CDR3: CASSQGARQPQHF